Listed here are 5 T cell receptor beta chains from one sample, sequenced in a study of T cell repertoires in cytomegalovirus infection. TCRdb reanalysed the reads using MiXCR and keeps one entry per CDR3 protein. This table holds a few hundred thousand distinct CDR3 sequences, roughly a third found once. These receptors have no identified antigens. The material sequenced was cultured PBMCs, taken from culture after CMV antigen stimulation. The receptors come from a human donor in good health (CMV status not recorded). Some clones in this sample may be carry-over from other donors' samples.

The chain is built from TRBV25-1 and TRBJ2-6; D is uncertain. The CDR3 is 19 amino acids. Germline V CDR1 and CDR2: MGHDK, SYGVNS. V lost 2 bases to trimming and J lost 0 bases, with 17 bases between them. The DNA for the CDR3 is TGTGCCAGCAGTGAAAGGGATTTTCGGCTCAGCTCTGGGGCCAACGTCCTGACTTTC. Translating gives CASSERDFRLSSGANVLTF.

The rearrangement links TRBV29-1 to TRBJ1-1; D not certain. This CDR3 is 14 amino acids long. Trimming left V 1 base short and J 5 bases short, with 14 bases between. Germline CDR1 reads SQVTM; CDR2 reads ANQGSEA. CDR3 sequence reads: CSVEGSGSRTEAFF. CDR3 DNA sequence: TGCAGCGTTGAAGGCTCCGGGAGCAGGACTGAAGCTTTCTTT.

The V and J genes are TRBV7-9 and TRBJ2-2; 8 nucleotides match TRBD2. There are 16 residues in the CDR3. J lost 6 bases, V lost 4 bases, and 10 bases had no gene match. From germline, CDR1 is SEHNR and CDR2 FQNEAQ (reference sequence). This CDR3 is CASSSTSGEGPGELFF. CDR3 coding DNA: TGTGCCAGCAGCTCCACTAGCGGAGAGGGACCCGGGGAGCTGTTTTTT.

The rearrangement joins TRBV20-1 to TRBJ2-1; the D gene is possibly TRBD2 (5 bases). Trimming left V 4 bases short and J 2 bases short, with 12 bases between. The CDR3 is made up of 14 amino acids. Germline CDR1 DFQATT, CDR2 SNEGSKA (reference sequence). Written as DNA, the CDR3 is TGCAGTGCTATAGCGACTTGGCCCTACAATGAGCAGTTCTTC. This translates into CSAIATWPYNEQFF.

This clonotype was recorded a few times. V usage is TRBV12-3 or TRBV12-4 and J usage is TRBJ1-2; D gene uncertain. CDR3 length: 14 amino acids. The V end was cut by 4 bases, the J end by 4 bases, with 13 bases between. The CDR3 reads CASSSQQQSYGYTF. For the CDR3, the DNA is TGTGCCAGCAGTTCGCAACAACAATCCTATGGCTACACCTTC.